This T cell receptor beta chain appears in the sequencing data of a study of cytomegalovirus exposure and HLA in healthy donors (dated by TCRdb to 2016 to 2017). For the study in its entirety: In an earlier analysis of 450 to 750 of the donors, less than 350 Gb of sequence data and 90 million to 130 million unique TCR beta sequences from approximately 180 million T cells were reported. About 280 gigabases of sequencing data and roughly 81 million unique TCR sequences made up an early release that covered some 640 HLA-typed donors. High-throughput TCR immunosequencing, statistical association of individual TCRs with disease status, and machine learning were combined to predict cytomegalovirus infection status. In an earlier analysis of 587 of the donors, high-throughput TCR beta sequencing was used to judge whether each TCR beta V gene segment behaved as functional or pseudogenic. The number of donors typed differed by locus, with roughly 620-630 for A, B, C, DRB1 and DQB1, around 560 for DQA1, about 610 for DPA1, and over 400 for DPB1. All discovery cohort repertoires had been generated on a single sequencing platform. Class I and class II HLA loci were covered by the typing at four-digit resolution. The study aimed to test whether signatures of past pathogen exposure could be identified by cataloging public T cell receptors. Among 300 to 500 genotyped donors of the cohort, an average of approximately 220,000 unique TCR beta nucleotide sequences was sequenced per donor, of which 15% to 20% were non-productive. The genetic ancestry cluster associated with self-reported Caucasian donors included roughly 84% of the roughly 380 genotyped donors. Rather than drawing on any new phenotypic data, the later analysis identified candidate immune exposures from TCR beta sequences and the way those sequences occurred across donors. Several DR-DQ haplotypes were treated as single units for association and clustering because of strong linkage in the cohort. In addition to the first cohort of 500 to 850 subjects, a separate validation cohort of about 120 different subjects was used. Using immunosequencing, the study profiled T cell repertoires from about 610 subjects and related those repertoires to cytomegalovirus serostatus. Donor age, sex, ethnicity and CMV serostatus were collected together with the repertoire data. A later genetic analysis took genome-wide SNP genotypes for about three fifths of the 666 donors and used that subset as a discovery cohort. In a later analysis, previously published TCR beta repertoires from several hundred donors were re-analyzed and high-resolution HLA genotyping was added so that TCR occurrence patterns could be studied.

In total, 600 or so healthy bone marrow donors made up the cohort. At the time of sampling, every cohort member was nominally healthy, though immune exposures that went unrecorded were likely present. The donor tested CMV seronegative and was one of the 352 seronegative cohort members. A peripheral blood sample was provided by each donor, and peripheral blood mononuclear cells were used for TCR beta sequencing. The Qiagen DNeasy Blood Extraction Kit was used to extract genomic DNA from the blood cell samples. Beyond this particular receptor, the publication reports: In both the original and validation cohorts, the classifier was reported to diagnose cytomegalovirus status with high specificity and sensitivity. Correlated functional status among segregating V segments might reflect linkage disequilibrium, but an unknown experimental factor could not be ruled out. The 87-base-pair reads could not distinguish some IMGT-functional V segments, including TRBV6-2 and TRBV6-3, so those segments were excluded. Because counts were too low, approximately 18 rarely observed V segments, including chromosome 9 orphons, were excluded from the earlier analysis of around 640 of the donors. The cohort was sequenced for TCR beta chains only, and without alpha or paired-chain data the features that could be detected were limited. Most CMV-associated TCR beta chains appeared to be HLA-restricted in a later analysis, and the HLA associations seemed to be driven largely by CMV exposure. In the study, 164 TCR beta chains were listed as associated with cytomegalovirus. When HLA alleles, especially DR and DQ, strongly co-occurred, TCR associations were difficult to assign to individual alleles. In vitro tests confirmed that a few of the cytomegalovirus-associated TCR beta chains recognize cytomegalovirus antigens. A further reported finding was that TCR beta sequences accurately predicted the HLA-A and HLA-B alleles for most subjects in the first cohort. Compared with the roughly 720-donor mean, donors in an Asian-associated ancestry cluster had fewer N-insertions in productive TCRs, according to a later genetic analysis. CMV serostatus was the only immune exposure information available for the cohort. It was suggested by the authors that the approach could potentially be generalized to other disease states and immunological phenotypes. Roughly uniform sequencing depth across donors was assumed in presence/absence analyses, although this assumption may not hold. Because HLA typing was unavailable for some donors at each locus, only the typed subset was used in association tests. According to a later analysis, TCR association rates differed among HLA loci, with DRB1 alleles showing the most associated TCRs and HLA-C alleles showing the fewest. Most TCR sequences were seen in very few donors, while some public TCRs were found in many individuals. In a later genetic analysis, a missense DCLRE1C variant was associated with V-gene and J-gene trimming of TCR beta chains, and the association was replicated in an independent cohort. Compared with equally common non-associated chains, HLA-associated TCR beta chains in a later analysis were more clonally expanded and had lower generation probabilities. At a false discovery rate of 0.05, a later analysis linked about 17,000 TCR beta sequences to specific HLA alleles. A cluster of highly shared sequence variants was judged likely to be a technical artifact of the sequencing pipeline. In an earlier analysis of some 540 of the donors, most TCR beta V segments appeared in productive rearrangements about 90% or about 30% of the time, broadly matching IMGT annotations. Several of the top co-occurrence clusters appeared to be linked to parvovirus B19, influenza, CMV and Epstein-Barr virus, according to a later analysis.

This clone was counted between two and nine times. Its antigen is still unknown. No base quality information exists; no much larger clone differs at one position. V was cut back by 5 bases and J by 1 base, leaving a gap of 11 bases between them. Spanning cysteine to phenylalanine, the CDR3 consists of 14 amino acids. The DNA shown is the 42-base CDR3, in frame from base 1. CDR1 and CDR2, per the germline V gene (reference sequence), are SEHNR and FQNEAQ. The library was prepared using the immunoSEQ multiplex PCR assay. For the multiplex PCR, a mixture combining 60 forward primers for TCR Vbeta segments and 13 reverse primers for TCR Jbeta segments was used. The CDR3 region of rearranged TCR beta genes was amplified from genomic DNA by a multiplex PCR assay. On the Illumina HiSeq System, the amplified TCR beta libraries were sequenced as 87-base-pair reads. In the source study's methods: A later analysis counted 75 million to 100 million unique TCR beta chains across the approximately 700 repertoires, and 9.5 million to 11 million of these chains were shared by at least two donors. Raw reads were error-corrected and collapsed into unique sequences by a nearest-neighbor algorithm in which closely related sequences were merged to remove PCR and sequencing errors. CDR3 sequences were aligned to IMGT reference sequences to assign V, D and J gene segments. For a sequence to be retained, a match of at least six nucleotides was required to both a V gene segment and a J gene segment. A rearrangement was called productive if the CDR3 had no stop codons and remained in frame with V and J, and every other rearrangement was called non-productive. CDR3 was defined according to IMGT convention as the region running from the second conserved V-encoded cysteine to the conserved J-encoded phenylalanine. In an earlier analysis of 550 to 650 of the donors, sequences lacking an unambiguous match to a single V gene segment were excluded. In an earlier analysis of 500 to 750 of the donors, V segments were called functional above 56.7% productive rearrangements and were called segregating when the between-donor standard deviation exceeded 5%. A statistical classification framework was built for diagnosing cytomegalovirus status from the catalog of TCR beta chain sequences. In a later analysis, V and J genes were assigned by comparing TCR nucleotide sequences against IMGT/GENE-DB human TR gene sequences. Using the TCRdist pipeline, a later analysis assigned CDR3 sequences along with most-parsimonious VDJ recombination scenarios. In a later analysis, every TCR beta chain was defined by the combination of its CDR3 amino acid sequence and its V-gene family, and reads without a unique V-gene family were dropped. A later analysis removed 550 to 700 highly shared, low-generation-probability nucleotide sequences to deal with suspected cross-contamination and a sequencing artifact. In a later analysis, a clonal expansion index was calculated for each public chain from normalized within-repertoire ranks of inferred template counts. A later analysis computed generation probabilities with a VDJ recombination model fitted to out-of-frame rearrangements, and checked the results against IGoR. In a later analysis, hypergeometric tests were used to score TCR-TCR, TCR-HLA and TCR-CMV co-occurrence, with a repertoire-size bias correction applied to TCR pairs. False discovery rates were estimated in a later analysis by permuting HLA or CMV assignments 20 times. In a later analysis, co-occurring TCRs were grouped using DBSCAN, and TCRdist sequence similarity was added for clustering within HLA-allele-positive subsets. For co-occurrence clustering, repertoires with fewer than 30,000 or more than 120,000 public chains were excluded, along with 5 or 6 repertoires with anomalous nucleotide sharing. TCRdb re-hosts the immuneACCESS table, in-frame sequences only. Its copies lack some clones; in the studies checked, an unresolved V gene accounts for under half of them, and the cause for the rest is not known. V, J and clone size are taken as reported in that table, and D and trimming were inferred from the DNA itself. The sample table holds 100,000 to 150,000 clones, of which approximately 80% were seen once. The ten largest clones take up roughly 2% of the sample.

The chain uses TRBV7-9 and TRBJ1-1; the D gene assignment is ambiguous. Material for sequencing was PBMCs. The clonotype was recovered from a man between 18 and 29 years old in good health and CMV-seronegative. The nucleotide sequence is TGTGCCAGCAGCGATACGGAGTGGAACACTGAAGCTTTCTTT. It codes for CASSDTEWNTEAFF.